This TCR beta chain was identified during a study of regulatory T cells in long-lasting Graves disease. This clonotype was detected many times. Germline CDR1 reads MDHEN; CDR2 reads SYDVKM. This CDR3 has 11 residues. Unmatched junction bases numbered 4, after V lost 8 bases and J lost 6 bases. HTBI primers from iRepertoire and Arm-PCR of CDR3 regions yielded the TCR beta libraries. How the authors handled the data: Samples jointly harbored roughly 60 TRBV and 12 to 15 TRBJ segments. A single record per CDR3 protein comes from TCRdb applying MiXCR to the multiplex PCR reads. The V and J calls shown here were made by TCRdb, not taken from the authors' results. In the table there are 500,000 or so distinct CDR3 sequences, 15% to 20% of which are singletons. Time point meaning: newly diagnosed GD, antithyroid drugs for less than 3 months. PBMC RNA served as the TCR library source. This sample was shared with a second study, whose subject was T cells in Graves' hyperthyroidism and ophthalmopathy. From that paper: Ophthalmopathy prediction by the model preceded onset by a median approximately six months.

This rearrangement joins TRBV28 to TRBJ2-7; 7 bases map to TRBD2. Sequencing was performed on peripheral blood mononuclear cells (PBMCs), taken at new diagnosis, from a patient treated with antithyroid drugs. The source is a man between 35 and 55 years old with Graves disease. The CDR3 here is CASGGGGEQYF. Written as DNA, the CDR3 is TGTGCCAGCGGGGGGGGTGGCGAGCAGTACTTC.